Sequencing of this TCR beta chain was carried out in a study of shared clonotypes between healthy human individuals. Findings and limits, study-wide: Sampling used blood alone; tissue repertoires probably differ. Clonotype sharing across donors was expected to vary with sequencing depth.

With respect to this clone: Its antigen is unidentified.

Assay: immunoSEQ multiplex PCR; the TCRdb copy retains only in-frame clones and omits some. The sample records under 650,000 clones, around 96% being singletons. Donors comprised healthy HIV-negative adults lacking recent acute infections or vaccinations. Germline V gene data show CDR1 as SQVTM and CDR2 as ANQGSEA. Trimming cost V 4 bases and J 7 bases, with 16 bases left between them. CDR3 length equals 14 residues. The TCR comes from a woman aged 25 to 39 in good health. Sequenced: naive CD4+ T cells sorted from blood. Subset: CD45RA+ positively selected. The chain combines TRBV29-1 with TRBJ2-2; D is possibly TRBD1 or TRBD2 (5 bases each). CDR3 amino acids: CSVVRGSADGELFF. The DNA for the CDR3 is TGCAGCGTTGTAAGGGGTAGCGCCGACGGGGAGCTGTTTTTT.